This TCR beta chain was sequenced for a study of tumor-infiltrating lymphocytes in primary liver carcinoma. Looking at the study overall: Samples gave roughly 3.65 to 7.5 million productive TCRbeta reads, similar across tissue types.

RNA and DNA were co-extracted from approximately 20-30 mg of unsorted bulk tissue. Deletions cut 1 base from V and 4 bases from J, with 11 bases between. Germline CDR1 reads SGHAT; CDR2 reads FQNNGV. The CDR3 totals 15 residues. Priming with a constant-region primer yielded TCR beta cDNA from about 480 ng total RNA. The TCR beta library was amplified through three nested multiplex PCR rounds in a modified ARM-PCR procedure. It was with TRBV1-TRBV30 forward primers and a C-beta reverse primer that the first two PCR rounds were run, at roughly 11 cycles each. TCRdb re-derived calls from the multiplex PCR reads in MiXCR, one entry per CDR3 protein. Among tens of thousands of distinct CDR3 sequences listed, more than 70% were seen once. As for this clonotype: Possible read error: a much larger clone is one base away.

This TCR came from a woman aged 30 to 39 with primary liver carcinoma and hepatitis B virus infection. The rearrangement uses TRBV11-2 and TRBJ2-1; no firm D call. Material: tumor-adjacent normal liver tissue. The CDR3 DNA is TGTGCCAGCAGCTTAGGACTTGCTACGTACAATGAGCAGTTCTTC. Translating gives CASSLGLATYNEQFF. Full variable domain (remainder filled in from reference TRBV11-2 and TRBJ2-1): EAGVAQSPRYKIIEKRQSVAFWCNPISGHATLYWYQQILGQGPKLLIQFQNNGVVDDSQLPKDRFSAERLKGVDSTLKIQPAKLEDSAVYLCASSLGLATYNEQFFGPGTRLTVL.